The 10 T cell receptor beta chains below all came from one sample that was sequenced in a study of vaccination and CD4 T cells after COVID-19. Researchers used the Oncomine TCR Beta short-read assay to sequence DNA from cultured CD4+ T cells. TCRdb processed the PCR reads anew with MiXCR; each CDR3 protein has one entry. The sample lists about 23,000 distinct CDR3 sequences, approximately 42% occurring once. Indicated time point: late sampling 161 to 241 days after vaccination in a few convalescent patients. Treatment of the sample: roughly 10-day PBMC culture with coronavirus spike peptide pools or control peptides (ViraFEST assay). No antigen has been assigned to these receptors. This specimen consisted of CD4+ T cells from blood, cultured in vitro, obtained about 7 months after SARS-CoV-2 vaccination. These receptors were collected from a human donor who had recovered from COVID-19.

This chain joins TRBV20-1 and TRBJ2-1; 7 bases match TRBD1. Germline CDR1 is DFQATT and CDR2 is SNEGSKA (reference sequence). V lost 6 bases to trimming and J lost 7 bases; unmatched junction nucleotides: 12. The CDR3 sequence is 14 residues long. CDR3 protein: CSAQNRQGSNEQFF. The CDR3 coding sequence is TGCAGTGCCCAAAACCGACAGGGATCGAATGAGCAGTTCTTC.

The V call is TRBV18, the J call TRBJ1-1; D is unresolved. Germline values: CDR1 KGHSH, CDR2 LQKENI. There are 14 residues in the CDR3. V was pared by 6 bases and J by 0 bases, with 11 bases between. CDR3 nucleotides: TGTGCCAGCTCGCAACGGAGCATGAACACTGAAGCTTTCTTT. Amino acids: CASSQRSMNTEAFF. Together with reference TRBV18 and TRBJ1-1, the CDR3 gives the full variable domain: NAGVMQNPRHLVRRRGQEARLRCSPMKGHSHVYWYRQLPEEGLKFMVYLQKENIIDESGMPKERFSAEFPKEGPSILRIQQVVRGDSAAYFCASSQRSMNTEAFFGQGTRLTVV.

In nucleotides, the CDR3 is TGTGCCAGCCCCGAGTGGGTGGACTATGGCTACACCTTC. This codes for CASPEWVDYGYTF. This rearrangement joins TRBV2 to TRBJ1-2, with no clear D. Per the germline V gene, CDR1 is SNHLY and CDR2 is FYNNEI. Trimming took 8 bases from V and 3 from J, leaving 13 bases between them. CDR3 size: 13 residues.

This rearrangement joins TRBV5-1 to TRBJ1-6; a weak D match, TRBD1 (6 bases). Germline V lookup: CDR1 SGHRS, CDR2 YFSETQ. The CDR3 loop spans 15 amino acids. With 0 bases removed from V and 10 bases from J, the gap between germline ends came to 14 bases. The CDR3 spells CASSLAGRGYSPLHF. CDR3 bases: TGCGCCAGCAGCTTGGCCGGCAGGGGTTACTCACCCCTCCACTTT.

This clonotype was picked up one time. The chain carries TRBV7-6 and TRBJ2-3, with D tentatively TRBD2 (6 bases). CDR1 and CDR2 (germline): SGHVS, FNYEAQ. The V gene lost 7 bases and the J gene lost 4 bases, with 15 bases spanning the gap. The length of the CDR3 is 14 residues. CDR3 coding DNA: TGTGCCAGCACCAAAATGGAGGGGTCAGATACGCAGTATTTT. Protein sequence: CASTKMEGSDTQYF.

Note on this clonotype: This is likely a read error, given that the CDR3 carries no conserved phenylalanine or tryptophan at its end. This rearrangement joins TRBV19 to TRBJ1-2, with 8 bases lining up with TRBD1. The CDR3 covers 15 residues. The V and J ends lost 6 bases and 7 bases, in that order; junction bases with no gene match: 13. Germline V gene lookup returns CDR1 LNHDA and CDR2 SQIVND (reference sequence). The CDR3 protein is CASSRGRLGVTGYTL. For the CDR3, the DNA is TGTGCCAGTAGCAGGGGGCGCCTCGGGGTTACTGGCTACACCCTC.

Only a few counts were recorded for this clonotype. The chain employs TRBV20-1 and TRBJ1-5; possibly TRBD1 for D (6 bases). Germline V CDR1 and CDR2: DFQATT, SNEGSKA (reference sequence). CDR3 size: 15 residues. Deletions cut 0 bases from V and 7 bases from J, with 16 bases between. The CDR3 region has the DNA TGCAGTGCTAGAGAGATAGGGGGTGGTGGACAGCCCCAGCATTTT. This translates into CSAREIGGGGQPQHF.

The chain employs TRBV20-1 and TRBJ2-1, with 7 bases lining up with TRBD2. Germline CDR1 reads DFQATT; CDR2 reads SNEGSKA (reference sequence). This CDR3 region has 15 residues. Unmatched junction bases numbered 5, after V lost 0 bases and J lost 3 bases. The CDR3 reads CSARDGQRDYNEQFF. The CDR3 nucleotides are TGCAGTGCTAGAGATGGCCAGCGGGACTACAATGAGCAGTTCTTC.

The CDR3 sequence: CASSPNVGGTATQYF. The CDR3 DNA follows: TGTGCCAGTAGTCCAAACGTGGGGGGAACGGCGACCCAGTACTTC. V usage is TRBV19 and J usage is TRBJ2-5, with D perhaps matching TRBD2 (6 bases). V was trimmed by 5 bases and J by 7 bases, leaving 20 bases between them. Looked up from germline, CDR1 is LNHDA and CDR2 is SQIVND (reference sequence). This CDR3 is 15 amino acids long.

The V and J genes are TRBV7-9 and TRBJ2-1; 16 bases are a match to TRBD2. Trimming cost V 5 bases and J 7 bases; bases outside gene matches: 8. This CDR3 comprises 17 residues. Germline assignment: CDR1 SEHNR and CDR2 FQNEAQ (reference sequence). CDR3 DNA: TGTGCCAGCAGCCTAGGGACTAGCGGGAGGGCGGATAATGAGCAGTTCTTC. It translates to CASSLGTSGRADNEQFF.